The source of this TCR beta chain is a study of blood T cell repertoires in COVID-19. Study-level information: The samples span acute and convalescent COVID-19 from the United States, Italy and Spain. PBMCs, B-cell-depleted T cells, or T cells provided the cDNA or gDNA that made up the material.

How the authors handled the data: The assay estimated nucleated cells by amplifying reference gene primers. Some clones are missing from TCRdb's copy, which holds only in-frame ones; the method was immunoSEQ multiplex PCR. The V and J calls and clone size come from that table; D and trimming were worked out from the DNA. The sample includes approximately 270,000 clones, roughly 83% of them seen just once. The receptor was derived from a man at least 80 years old with acute or convalescent COVID-19. Source material: peripheral blood.

This chain's CDR3 is CASSWDRGEQYF. The CDR3 nucleotides are TGTGCCAGCAGCTGGGACAGGGGCGAGCAGTACTTC. The gene calls are TRBV5-4 and TRBJ2-7, with TRBD1 identical over 10 bases. Germline V gene sequence: CDR1 SGHNT, CDR2 YYREEE (reference sequence). With V trimmed by 3 bases and J by 6 bases, 0 bases remained unmatched. The CDR3 is 12 amino acids.